This T cell receptor (beta chain) originates from a study of T cells after yellow fever vaccination. The germline V and J ends were trimmed by 6 bases and 5 bases, with 20 bases remaining between them. There are 16 residues in the CDR3. Germline CDR1 MNHNS, CDR2 SASEGT. TCRdb fed the 5' RACE reads into MiXCR, producing one record per CDR3 protein. Of hundreds of thousands of distinct CDR3 sequences listed, less than 20% were seen once; the top ten hold 15% to 20%. This TCR was sampled from a man aged 18 to 30 who received the YFV17D yellow fever vaccine. The gene calls are TRBV6-1 and TRBJ1-5, with D tentatively TRBD1 (6 bases). The sample consisted of PBMCs, taken 5 days after the first yellow fever vaccination. The CDR3, as DNA: TGTGCCAGCAGCCCTGGACAGCCACGAGAATATCAGCCCCAGCATTTT. This codes for CASSPGQPREYQPQHF.